Below, 18 T cell receptor beta chains from the same sample are listed, as sequenced in a study of T cells after yellow fever vaccination (dated by TCRdb to between 2018 and 2020). According to the study, the label for this sample's treatment or condition signals: live attenuated yellow fever vaccine strain. The method behind the library was 5' RACE. Sequencing instrument: Illumina NovaSeq 6000. TCRdb reran the public reads through fastp at Q25 and MiXCR, keeping productive beta chains. Under each unique CDR3 protein, matching rows form one entry showing the most common genes and DNA. The table for this sample lists about 310,000 distinct CDR3 sequences; around 4% of them were counted only once. Of the sample, roughly a quarter falls within the top ten clones. The sequencing used PBMCs, collected on the day of the yellow fever booster vaccination. The receptors stem from a man between 18 and 35 years old who received the YFV17D yellow fever vaccine.

This clonotype has ten or more counts. The chain is built from TRBV7-2 and TRBJ1-2, with 10 bases that match TRBD1. This CDR3 comprises 16 residues. Trimming cost V 1 base and J 4 bases; bases outside gene matches: 6. The germline gives CDR1 SGHTA, CDR2 FQGNSA. The CDR3 loop is CASSLVPRTGGYGYTF. The DNA of the CDR3 is TGTGCCAGCAGCTTAGTCCCCCGGACAGGGGGCTATGGCTACACCTTC.

This clonotype has a count of ten or more. V and J are TRBV14 and TRBJ2-1; TRBD1 matches 9 bases. Per germline, CDR1 SGHDN and CDR2 FVKESK. V shed 3 bases and J 6 bases; nucleotides not matched to a gene: 9. The CDR3 has 16 residues. In nucleotides, the CDR3 is TGTGCCAGCAGCCACGATCCGGGACAGGGTATCAATGAGCAGTTCTTC. Amino acids: CASSHDPGQGINEQFF.

As concerns this clonotype: This may come from a read error, since a much larger clone is one base off. The rearrangement joins TRBV7-9 to TRBJ1-5, with a weak D call TRBD1 (5 bases). The CDR3 is 16 residues long. Trimming left V 1 base short and J 5 bases short, with 15 bases between. Germline-derived CDR1 and CDR2 are SEHNR and FQNEAQ (reference sequence). The CDR3 loop is CASSLGGAMSYQPQHF. In DNA form, the CDR3 reads TGTGCCAGCAGCTTAGGCGGGGCGATGAGCTATCAGCCCCAGCATTTT. The entire variable domain, with the rest obtained from reference TRBV7-9 and TRBJ1-5, is as follows: DTGVSQNPRHKITKRGQNVTFRCDPISEHNRLYWYRQTLGQGPEFLTYFQNEAQLEKSRLLSDRFSAERPKGSFSTLEIQRTEQGDSAMYLCASSLGGAMSYQPQHFGDGTRLSIL.

This clonotype has ten or more counts. This chain joins TRBV2 and TRBJ2-1, with D possibly matching TRBD1 (6 bases). CDR1 is SNHLY and CDR2 is FYNNEI in the germline V gene. V was pared by 8 bases and J by 9 bases, with 20 bases between. CDR3 size: 14 residues. For the CDR3, the DNA is TGTGCCAGCCCCCCGGGACAAGACCCTGGTGAGCAGTTCTTC. Translating gives CASPPGQDPGEQFF. Looking up the rest from reference TRBV2 and TRBJ2-1 gives the full variable domain: EPEVTQTPSHQVTQMGQEVILRCVPISNHLYFYWYRQILGQKVEFLVSFYNNEISEKSEIFDDQFSVERPDGSNFTLKIRSTKLEDSAMYFCASPPGQDPGEQFFGPGTRLTVL.

With respect to this clonotype: A read error may produce the germline difference seen at one junction end. This chain connects TRBV20-1 to TRBJ1-4; D is possibly TRBD1 (5 bases). The CDR3 sequence is 13 residues long. In germline, CDR1 is DFQATT, CDR2 SNEGSKA (reference sequence). The CDR3 nucleotides read TGCAGTGCTACGAGACAGCAGAATGAAAAACTGATTTTT. As protein: CSATRQQNEKLIF.

This clonotype was detected many times. The V call is TRBV7-9, the J call TRBJ1-1; no clear D. This CDR3 region has 14 residues. Germline loops: CDR1 SEHNR, CDR2 FQNEAQ (reference sequence). V was pared by 0 bases and J by 0 bases, with 5 bases between. The CDR3 sequence is CASSLAGLNTEAFF. The CDR3 nucleotides are TGTGCCAGCAGCTTAGCAGGCCTGAACACTGAAGCTTTCTTT.

This clonotype was seen at least ten times. The chain couples TRBV5-1 to TRBJ2-6; D gene uncertain. The CDR3 has 15 amino acids. CDR1 and CDR2 (germline): SGHRS, YFSETQ. V lost 7 bases to trimming and J lost 0 bases, with 11 bases between them. CDR3 amino acids: CASQPSSSGANVLTF. CDR3 in DNA: TGCGCCAGCCAACCCTCAAGCTCTGGGGCCAACGTCCTGACTTTC.

This clonotype showed up many times. Compared with germline, one end of the junction differs, possibly owing to a read error. The genes are TRBV12-3 or TRBV12-4 and TRBJ2-2, with D perhaps TRBD2 (5 bases). The CDR3 length is 15 residues. The CDR3 region is CASTHLRNINTGELF. The CDR3 coding sequence is TGTGCCAGCACACACCTTCGGAACATCAACACCGGGGAGCTTTTT.

This clonotype was observed at least ten times. The chain combines TRBV7-3 with TRBJ1-1; D is ambiguous. Per the germline V gene, CDR1 is SGHTA and CDR2 is FQGTGA. The CDR3 has 14 residues. V lost 1 base and J 1 base, leaving 7 bases between the germline ends. CDR3 sequence reads: CASSLNPGNTEAFF. As DNA, the CDR3 is TGTGCCAGCAGCTTAAATCCCGGGAACACTGAAGCTTTCTTT.

This clonotype was seen ten or more times. The gene calls are TRBV6-5 and TRBJ2-3; 8 bases match TRBD2. From germline, CDR1 is MNHEY and CDR2 SVGAGI. The trim removed 5 bases at V and 1 base at J, leaving 11 bases unmatched. The CDR3 covers 17 residues. CDR3 loop: CASSRPLGAGGTDTQYF. CDR3 nucleotides: TGTGCCAGCAGTCGTCCCCTGGGAGCGGGGGGCACAGATACGCAGTATTTT.

V gene TRBV7-2 combines with J gene TRBJ2-1; 9 bases are a match to TRBD2. Per germline, CDR1 SGHTA and CDR2 FQGNSA. This CDR3 spans 16 amino acids. The V and J ends lost 2 bases and 2 bases, in that order; junction bases with no gene match: 4. CDR3 sequence (DNA): TGTGCCAGCAGCTTATTTTCTAGCGGGACCTACAATGAGCAGTTCTTC. It is translated as CASSLFSSGTYNEQFF.

The chain combines TRBV7-2 with TRBJ1-1, with D hard to call. The CDR3 sequence is 16 residues long. The V end lost 3 bases, the J end lost 0 bases, and 14 bases lay between the germline ends. CDR1 and CDR2 from the germline V gene are SGHTA and FQGNSA. This CDR3 reads CASSFFSSIMNTEAFF. CDR3 bases: TGTGCCAGCAGCTTCTTTTCGTCCATCATGAACACTGAAGCTTTCTTT.

This clonotype occurred many times. The V and J genes are TRBV5-1 and TRBJ1-2; D gene unclear. V lost 3 bases and J lost 2, with 8 bases in between. CDR1 is SGHRS and CDR2 is YFSETQ in the germline V gene. The CDR3 runs to 13 residues. The chain's CDR3 is CASSWGFNYGYTF. The CDR3 coding sequence is TGCGCCAGCAGCTGGGGATTCAACTATGGCTACACCTTC.

The rearrangement links TRBV18 to TRBJ2-5; 8 bases line up with TRBD2. The CDR3 extends over 16 amino acids. J gave up 4 bases and V 2 bases, and 9 bases lay outside the gene matches. CDR1 KGHSH and CDR2 LQKENI come from the germline V gene. The DNA of the CDR3 is TGTGCCAGCTCACCAGATTATGGGACTAGTCCAGAGACCCAGTACTTC. Encoded protein: CASSPDYGTSPETQYF.

The gene calls are TRBV7-8 and TRBJ2-1; 8 nucleotides agree with TRBD1. Looked up from germline, CDR1 is SGHVS and CDR2 is FQNEAQ. The CDR3 has 18 residues. The V and J ends lost 3 bases and 3 bases, in that order; junction bases with no gene match: 13. The DNA for the CDR3 is TGTGCCAGCAGCTTCCTTTTTCCCCCCAGGGGGCACTACAATGAGCAGTTCTTC. Translating it yields CASSFLFPPRGHYNEQFF. The whole variable domain, remainder taken from reference TRBV7-8 and TRBJ2-1, is GAGVSQSPRYKVAKRGQDVALRCDPISGHVSLFWYQQALGQGPEFLTYFQNEAQLDKSGLPSDRFFAERPEGSVSTLKIQRTQQEDSAVYLCASSFLFPPRGHYNEQFFGPGTRLTVL.

In this sample, this clonotype turned up a few times. This rearrangement joins TRBV11-2 to TRBJ1-2; D ambiguous. Germline V gives CDR1 SGHAT, CDR2 FQNNGV. The CDR3 spans 14 residues. The ends were cut back, 0 bases at V and 2 bases at J, with 7 bases in the middle. CDR3 DNA sequence: TGTGCCAGCAGCTTAGATGTGGGAAACTATGGCTACACCTTC. It encodes CASSLDVGNYGYTF. Full variable domain (outside the CDR3, taken from reference TRBV11-2 and TRBJ1-2): EAGVAQSPRYKIIEKRQSVAFWCNPISGHATLYWYQQILGQGPKLLIQFQNNGVVDDSQLPKDRFSAERLKGVDSTLKIQPAKLEDSAVYLCASSLDVGNYGYTFGSGTRLTVV.

This clonotype has only a few counts. The chain links TRBV7-9 to TRBJ1-1; D is undetermined. Germline loops: CDR1 SEHNR, CDR2 FQNEAQ (reference sequence). The CDR3 consists of 12 residues. The V end lost 2 bases, the J end lost 8 bases, and 9 bases lay between the germline ends. The CDR3 coding sequence is TGTGCCAGCAGCTTACCGAGAGGGGAAGCTTTCTTT. It encodes CASSLPRGEAFF.

Many counts were recorded for this clonotype. This chain links TRBV4-3 with TRBJ2-7; TRBD2 agrees at 9 bases. CDR1 LGHNA and CDR2 YSLEER come from the germline V gene. The CDR3 loop spans 14 amino acids. The ends lost 4 bases at V and 3 bases at J; junction bases unmatched: 4. CDR3 nucleotides: TGCGCCAGCAGCCCCAGCGGGGGGTACTACGAGCAGTACTTC. This gives the protein CASSPSGGYYEQYF.